Listed below are T cell receptor beta chains from one sample, sequenced in a study of blood T cell repertoires in COVID-19. Measured with immunoSEQ multiplex PCR; TCRdb has only the in-frame clones, and not every one. This sample has around 52,000 clones, with around 80% found just once. Sequenced sample: peripheral blood. These receptors came from a human donor in a cohort sampled during active COVID-19. CDR3s include the opening cysteine and the closing phenylalanine or tryptophan. Fields, in order: D gene, J gene, V gene, clone size, CDR3 protein, CDR3 DNA. The D gene is left open where the match is weak. Only part of the rows carry a size: once, few, many, or a class if the clone is expanded.

.	TRBJ2-7	TRBV19	.	CASSIWGTSYEQYF	TGTGCCAGTAGTATCTGGGGCACCTCCTACGAGCAGTACTTC
.	TRBJ1-5	TRBV6-1	.	CASSESLPGWPQHF	TGTGCCAGCAGTGAGTCGCTGCCGGGTTGGCCCCAGCATTTT
TRBD1	TRBJ1-5	TRBV2	.	CASSEIASGTGNGNQPQHF	TGTGCCAGCAGTGAAATTGCCTCCGGGACAGGGAATGGCAATCAGCCCCAGCATTTT
.	TRBJ2-5	TRBV21-1	.	CASSKAAGQETQYF	TGTGCCAGCAGCAAAGCTGCGGGACAAGAGACCCAGTACTTC
TRBD2	TRBJ2-3	TRBV20-1	once	CSAGGLANRDTQYF	TGCAGTGCTGGTGGACTAGCGAACCGTGATACGCAGTATTTT
.	TRBJ2-1	TRBV19	.	CASSFWGNNEQFF	TGTGCCAGTAGTTTTTGGGGCAACAATGAGCAGTTCTTC
.	TRBJ1-2	TRBV29-1	.	CSVEALGQPLRGYTF	TGCAGCGTTGAAGCCCTCGGACAGCCTTTACGTGGCTACACCTTC
.	TRBJ1-2	TRBV7-2	.	CASSPYYGYTF	TGTGCCAGCAGCCCCTACTATGGCTACACCTTC
.	TRBJ2-7	TRBV18	few	CASSLDSYEQYF	TGTGCCAGCTCCCTCGACTCTTACGAGCAGTACTTC
.	TRBJ2-5	TRBV20-1	medium-sized	CSASGRREETQYF	TGCAGTGCTAGTGGGCGGAGGGAAGAGACCCAGTACTTC
TRBD2	TRBJ2-3	TRBV11-2	.	CASSAAGGSTDTQYF	TGTGCCAGCAGCGCAGCGGGGGGGAGCACAGATACGCAGTATTTT
.	TRBJ1-2	TRBV3-1/TRBV3-2	.	CASSQEGGILYGYTF	TGTGCCAGCAGCCAAGAAGGGGGTATTCTCTATGGCTACACCTTC
.	TRBJ2-3	TRBV19	.	CASRVDGGTDTQYF	TGTGCCAGTAGGGTGGACGGGGGCACAGATACGCAGTATTTT
TRBD1	TRBJ2-7	TRBV19	.	CASARDRTYEQYF	TGTGCCAGTGCACGGGACAGGACCTACGAGCAGTACTTC
TRBD1	TRBJ2-2	TRBV12-5	.	CASGRGQGDGELFF	TGTGCTAGTGGCCGGGGACAGGGGGACGGGGAGCTGTTTTTT
.	TRBJ1-2	TRBV14	.	CASSNVADGYTF	TGTGCCAGCAGCAACGTGGCAGATGGCTACACCTTC
TRBD1	TRBJ2-5	TRBV19	.	CASSLGQLQKEETQYF	TGTGCCAGTAGTTTGGGACAGCTTCAAAAAGAAGAGACCCAGTACTTC
TRBD2	TRBJ2-1	TRBV6-5	.	CASRTSGEYNEQFF	TGTGCCAGCAGAACTAGCGGGGAGTACAATGAGCAGTTCTTC
TRBD1	TRBJ1-6	TRBV2	.	CASSRAGTGNSPLHF	TGTGCCAGCAGTCGAGCCGGGACAGGCAATTCACCCCTCCACTTT
TRBD2	TRBJ2-5	TRBV9	once	CASSVAPGLAGAAETQYF	TGTGCCAGCAGCGTAGCCCCGGGACTAGCGGGGGCAGCAGAGACCCAGTACTTC
TRBD2	TRBJ2-3	TRBV2	.	CASREIASGGAGRTDTQYF	TGTGCCAGCAGGGAGATTGCTAGCGGGGGGGCCGGTCGCACAGATACGCAGTATTTT
.	TRBJ2-1	TRBV12-3/TRBV12-4	.	CASSADYNEQFF	TGTGCCAGCAGTGCAGACTACAATGAGCAGTTCTTC
.	TRBJ1-4	TRBV30	.	CAWNRQDPNEKLFF	TGTGCCTGGAACCGACAGGATCCTAATGAAAAACTGTTTTTT
TRBD1	TRBJ1-2	TRBV5-5	.	CASSFPFLARDSLFYGYTF	TGTGCCAGCAGCTTCCCTTTTCTTGCCCGGGACAGCCTCTTCTATGGCTACACCTTC
TRBD1	TRBJ1-2	TRBV5-1	.	CASSLDGRDRGRGWYGYTF	TGCGCCAGCAGCTTGGACGGCCGGGACAGGGGGCGTGGGTGGTATGGCTACACCTTC
.	TRBJ2-5	TRBV6-5	.	CASSYELARGTQYF	TGTGCCAGCAGTTACGAGCTAGCCCGAGGGACCCAGTACTTC
.	TRBJ1-4	TRBV6-6	.	CASSPRKHEKLFF	TGTGCCAGCAGTCCCAGGAAGCATGAAAAACTGTTTTTT
TRBD2	TRBJ2-1	TRBV5-8	.	CASSWGLAGGDEQFF	TGTGCCAGCAGCTGGGGACTAGCGGGGGGGGACGAGCAGTTCTTC
TRBD1	TRBJ2-7	TRBV30	.	CAWEPPGQGVSEQYF	TGTGCCTGGGAGCCCCCGGGACAGGGTGTATCAGAGCAGTACTTC
.	TRBJ1-6	TRBV30	.	CAWSRVLGGISPLHF	TGTGCCTGGTCTAGGGTGCTAGGGGGTATTTCACCCCTCCACTTT
TRBD2	TRBJ2-3	TRBV11-3	.	CASSTAGGRTDTQYF	TGTGCCAGCAGTACGGCGGGGGGGCGCACAGATACGCAGTATTTT
.	TRBJ1-2	TRBV6-6	.	CASRQEGVGGYTF	TGTGCCAGCAGACAAGAAGGAGTCGGTGGCTACACCTTC
TRBD1	TRBJ1-2	TRBV6-1	.	CASSEEAGGAGYTF	TGTGCCAGCAGTGAAGAAGCAGGGGGCGCTGGCTACACCTTC
TRBD2	TRBJ2-3	TRBV7-9	.	CASNFDRAGGTDTQYF	TGTGCCAGCAACTTTGATAGAGCGGGGGGGACAGATACGCAGTATTTT
TRBD2	TRBJ2-7	TRBV10-3	.	CAISEAGYLDEQYF	TGTGCCATCAGTGAAGCGGGGTATCTCGACGAGCAGTACTTC
.	TRBJ2-2	TRBV27	few	CASSSGGAPLSSGELFF	TGTGCCAGCAGCTCAGGCGGGGCTCCGTTGTCCTCCGGGGAGCTGTTTTTT
.	TRBJ1-2	TRBV20-1	.	CSARYNSPLIF	TGCAGTGCTCGTTACAACAGTCCTTTAATTTTC
TRBD1	TRBJ1-1	TRBV24-1	.	CATSARTGSSTEAFF	TGTGCCACCAGTGCCCGGACAGGCTCGAGCACTGAAGCTTTCTTT
TRBD1	TRBJ2-4	TRBV7-9	.	CASSLLDRVSAKNIQYF	TGTGCCAGCAGCTTACTTGACAGGGTCTCAGCCAAAAACATTCAGTACTTC
.	TRBJ2-7	TRBV6-1	.	CASSALQGTISYEQYF	TGTGCCAGCAGTGCCTTACAGGGTACCATCTCCTACGAGCAGTACTTC
TRBD1	TRBJ1-1	TRBV29-1	.	CSAAQGAITEAFF	TGCAGCGCTGCACAGGGGGCGATCACTGAAGCTTTCTTT
TRBD2	TRBJ2-2	TRBV7-3	.	CASSLGVGGSTTGELFF	TGTGCCAGCAGCTTAGGTGTGGGGGGGTCTACCACCGGGGAGCTGTTTTTT
.	TRBJ1-5	TRBV21-1	few	CASSKQQGVGNQPQHF	TGTGCCAGCAGCAAACAACAGGGTGTTGGCAATCAGCCCCAGCATTTT
TRBD2	TRBJ2-7	TRBV2	.	CASSEALGLAGLKQYF	TGTGCCAGCAGTGAAGCGCTGGGTCTAGCGGGGTTGAAGCAGTACTTC
.	TRBJ2-7	TRBV7-2	once	CASSFRGGHEQYF	TGTGCCAGCAGCTTTAGGGGGGGCCACGAGCAGTATTTC
.	TRBJ1-2	TRBV6-5	.	CASSRRVAADGYTF	TGTGCCAGCAGTCGGAGGGTTGCAGCGGATGGCTACACCTTC
TRBD2	TRBJ2-3	TRBV9	.	CASSASSGGAVNTQYF	TGTGCCAGCAGCGCATCTAGCGGGGGGGCCGTTAATACGCAGTATTTT
TRBD1	TRBJ1-2	TRBV5-5	.	CASSYGQGAGGYTF	TGTGCCAGCAGCTATGGACAGGGGGCGGGAGGCTACACCTTC
TRBD1	TRBJ2-1	TRBV20-1	.	CSASGRAGGPYNEQFF	TGCAGTGCTAGTGGTAGGGCAGGGGGACCCTACAATGAGCAGTTCTTC
.	TRBJ2-4	TRBV30	.	CAWSPDWAGKNIQYF	TGTGCCTGGAGTCCGGACTGGGCGGGGAAAAACATTCAGTACTTC
TRBD1	TRBJ1-3	TRBV5-1	.	CASSQGQSSGNTIYF	TGCGCCAGCAGCCAGGGACAGAGCTCTGGAAACACCATATATTTT
TRBD2	TRBJ2-1	TRBV7-9	.	CASSLIALLAGENNEQFF	TGTGCCAGCAGCCTCATCGCCCTCCTAGCGGGGGAGAACAATGAGCAGTTCTTC
.	TRBJ2-1	TRBV9	.	CASSPYTVRGEQFF	TGTGCCAGCAGCCCCTATACGGTCAGAGGAGAGCAGTTCTTC
TRBD1	TRBJ2-7	TRBV5-1	.	CASSQGTADYEQYF	TGCGCCAGCAGCCAGGGGACAGCGGACTACGAGCAGTACTTC
.	TRBJ1-5	TRBV5-1	.	CASSLRPAGLVGNQPQHF	TGCGCCAGCAGCCTACGCCCGGCAGGGCTTGTCGGCAATCAGCCCCAGCATTTT
.	TRBJ2-2	TRBV29-1	.	CSVARGGELFF	TGCAGCGTTGCCCGAGGCGGGGAGCTGTTTTTT
TRBD1	TRBJ1-4	TRBV5-1	few	CASSPNFQGGLEKLFF	TGCGCCAGCAGCCCAAATTTCCAGGGGGGACTCGAAAAACTGTTTTTT
TRBD2	TRBJ2-1	TRBV2	.	CASRGSGGANEQFF	TGTGCCAGCAGAGGAAGCGGGGGGGCCAATGAGCAGTTCTTC
.	TRBJ1-2	TRBV5-6	.	CASSLEDMGIGYTF	TGTGCCAGCAGCTTGGAGGATATGGGCATCGGCTACACCTTC
TRBD2	TRBJ2-2	TRBV5-1	.	CASSRGGTNTGELFF	TGCGCCAGCAGCCGCGGGGGGACTAACACCGGGGAGCTGTTTTTT